These 23 T cell receptor beta chains originate from one sample sequenced in a study of radiotherapy plus CTLA-4 blockade in lung cancer (dated by TCRdb to the late 2010s). Libraries came from the immunoSEQ multiplex PCR assay. Here the immuneACCESS table is served through TCRdb, limited to in-frame sequences with V and J called. Missing clones are a known gap in these copies; in checked studies unresolved V genes cover under half, and the rest lacks a known reason. The sample yields about 59,000 clones; 65% to 80% were counted once. In total, the top ten clones hold about 8% of the sample. The sample here was peripheral blood, taken from a patient treated with radiotherapy plus ipilimumab. The origin of the receptors is a human donor with non-small cell lung cancer whose response to radiotherapy plus ipilimumab could not be evaluated.

This clone was seen a single time. The chain uses TRBV9 and TRBJ1-1, with no clear D. CDR3 length: 13 amino acids. With 0 bases removed from V and 4 bases from J, the gap between germline ends came to 7 bases. The germline V gene encodes CDR1 SGDLS and CDR2 YYNGEE. The CDR3 is CASSVGKSTEAFF. The CDR3 region has the DNA TGTGCCAGCAGCGTAGGTAAGAGCACTGAAGCTTTCTTT.

This clone has just a few counts. The V and J genes are TRBV4-3 and TRBJ2-5, with 10 bases matching TRBD2. V was pared by 4 bases and J by 2 bases, with 1 base of the junction left unmatched. This CDR3 region has 14 residues. Germline V lookup: CDR1 LGHNA, CDR2 YSLEER. CDR3 sequence reads: CASSRAGGQETQYF. CDR3 DNA sequence: TGCGCCAGCAGCCGAGCGGGGGGGCAAGAGACCCAGTACTTC.

The rearrangement uses TRBV4-3 and TRBJ2-1; 9 bases are shared with TRBD2. The trim removed 0 bases at V and 10 bases at J, leaving 13 bases unmatched. Germline CDR1 and CDR2: LGHNA and YSLEER. This CDR3 is built from 17 residues. This CDR3 is CASSQERGLATQREQFF. The CDR3 bases are TGCGCCAGCAGCCAAGAGCGTGGACTAGCGACCCAGAGGGAGCAGTTCTTC.

V is TRBV7-7 and J is TRBJ2-1, with 14 bases matching TRBD2. The V segment lost 5 bases and the J segment 5 bases; nucleotides outside the gene matches: 8. The CDR3 runs 17 residues. From germline, CDR1 is SSHAT and CDR2 FNYEAQ (reference sequence). As DNA, the CDR3 is TGTGCCAGCAGCCCGGGACTAGCGGGAGTCGGACACAATGAGCAGTTCTTC. Translating gives CASSPGLAGVGHNEQFF.

This chain uses TRBV30 with TRBJ2-7; 8 nucleotides match TRBD2. Germline loops: CDR1 GTSNPN, CDR2 SVGIG (reference sequence). The CDR3 is 14 residues long. V lost 0 bases to trimming and J lost 4 bases; unmatched junction nucleotides: 5. In DNA, the CDR3 is TGTGCCTGGAGTGTAGGTAGCGGGAAGTACGAGCAGTACTTC. This codes for CAWSVGSGKYEQYF.

This clone has a handful of counts. This rearrangement joins TRBV27 to TRBJ1-5; D remains ambiguous. The V gene's germline CDR1 is MNHEY and CDR2 SMNVEV (reference sequence). V was cut by 5 bases and J by 1 base, with 9 bases left in between. This CDR3 comprises 14 residues. DNA of the CDR3: TGTGCCAGCAGTCCGGGGAGGAGCAATCAGCCCCAGCATTTT. Protein sequence: CASSPGRSNQPQHF.

This clone was observed a few times. The chain uses TRBV4-1 and TRBJ1-2; 8 bases align to TRBD1. The CDR3 covers 17 residues. V trimming: 1 base; J trimming: 4 bases; junction bases outside the gene matches: 11. The germline V gene encodes CDR1 MGHRA and CDR2 YSYEKL. CDR3 sequence: CASSQVDPDRGLYGYTF. The CDR3 DNA follows: TGCGCCAGCAGCCAAGTAGACCCAGACAGGGGCCTCTATGGCTACACCTTC.

This clone has more than one count but fewer than ten. This chain links TRBV4-3 with TRBJ1-1, with unresolved D. Germline loops: CDR1 LGHNA, CDR2 YSLEER. This CDR3 is built from 13 residues. V was pared by 0 bases and J by 0 bases, with 2 bases between. The CDR3 spells CASSQDMNTEAFF. The CDR3 DNA sequence: TGCGCCAGCAGCCAAGATATGAACACTGAAGCTTTCTTT.

The chain recombines TRBV28 with TRBJ2-1, with D unresolved. This CDR3 has 14 residues. Germline V gene data show CDR1 as MDHEN and CDR2 as SYDVKM. The germline V and J ends were trimmed by 9 bases and 0 bases, with 12 bases remaining between them. The DNA of the CDR3 is TGTGCCAGTCTCCGACGGAGCTCCTACAATGAGCAGTTCTTC. Encoded protein: CASLRRSSYNEQFF. The whole variable domain, filled in from reference TRBV28 and TRBJ2-1, reads DVKVTQSSRYLVKRTGEKVFLECVQDMDHENMFWYRQDPGLGLRLIYFSYDVKMKEKGDIPEGYSVSREKKERFSLILESASTNQTSMYLCASLRRSSYNEQFFGPGTRLTVL.

A single count supports this clone. This sequence joins TRBV6-1 and TRBJ2-2, with D possibly TRBD1 on 6 matching bases. Trimming took 6 bases from V and 1 from J, leaving 12 bases between them. Germline loops: CDR1 MNHNS, CDR2 SASEGT. This CDR3 has 15 residues. CDR3 sequence reads: CASRLRTENTGELFF. CDR3 nucleotide sequence: TGTGCCAGCAGGCTTCGGACAGAGAACACCGGGGAGCTGTTTTTT.

This clone was counted a few times. CDR3 sequence reads: CASSRFLFGILDTQYF. The DNA for the CDR3 is TGTGCCAGCAGCCGTTTCTTGTTCGGGATTTTGGATACGCAGTATTTT. The chain recombines TRBV7-9 with TRBJ2-3, with D perhaps matching TRBD2 (5 bases). V was trimmed by 5 bases and J by 6 bases, leaving 21 bases between them. Germline CDR1 is SEHNR and CDR2 is FQNEAQ (reference sequence). The CDR3 covers 16 residues.

The chain is built from TRBV2 and TRBJ2-7; TRBD2 agrees at 7 bases. Germline CDR1 is SNHLY and CDR2 is FYNNEI. The CDR3 has 14 amino acids. The trim removed 2 bases at V and 1 base at J, leaving 2 bases unmatched. The CDR3, as DNA: TGTGCCAGCAGTGAATGGGGGGGGTCCTACGAGCAGTACTTC. It translates to CASSEWGGSYEQYF.

This rearrangement joins TRBV5-1 to TRBJ2-2, with 7 bases identical to TRBD2. The CDR3 runs to 15 residues. V lost 5 bases and J lost 6; bases outside the gene matches: 10. Germline V gives CDR1 SGHRS, CDR2 YFSETQ. The CDR3 here is CASSSRRGRAGELFF. CDR3 nucleotide sequence: TGCGCCAGCAGTTCTCGGCGGGGGAGGGCCGGGGAGCTGTTTTTT.

V usage is TRBV2 and J usage is TRBJ1-6, with a weak D call TRBD1 (6 bases). The CDR3 has 13 residues. Germline V CDR1 and CDR2: SNHLY, FYNNEI. Trimming took off 6 bases at V and 10 bases at J, with 13 bases between the two ends. This chain's CDR3 is CASRGTPRSPLHF. CDR3 coding DNA: TGTGCCAGCAGGGGGACACCCAGGTCACCCCTCCACTTT.

The gene calls are TRBV7-8 and TRBJ2-5; 8 nucleotides match TRBD2. The end of the DNA is better explained by TRBJ2-7, so the J call may be wrong. Germline V gene data show CDR1 as SGHVS and CDR2 as FQNEAQ. The CDR3 is made up of 14 amino acids. CDR3 loop: CASSPRVRGDEQYF. The CDR3 DNA follows: TGTGCCAGCAGCCCCAGAGTGCGGGGGGACGAGCAGTACTTC.

This sequence joins TRBV7-2 and TRBJ2-3, with TRBD2 matching over 7 bases. CDR3 size: 16 residues. J lost 5 bases, V lost 5 bases, and 13 bases had no gene match. Per germline, CDR1 SGHTA and CDR2 FQGNSA. CDR3 nucleotides: TGTGCCAGCAGCCCCAGGACCCCCTGGGGGGGAGATACGCAGTATTTT. Amino acids: CASSPRTPWGGDTQYF.

As for this clone: Different DNA sequences within this sample yield the same CDR3. The gene calls are TRBV4-1 and TRBJ1-3; 8 bases match TRBD1. The CDR3 extends over 18 amino acids. CDR1 MGHRA and CDR2 YSYEKL come from the germline V gene. V gave up 1 base and J gave up 3 bases; unmatched junction bases: 11. The CDR3 loop is CASSQVRWRQGFGNTIYF. CDR3 coding DNA: TGCGCCAGCAGCCAAGTGCGTTGGAGACAGGGGTTTGGAAACACCATATATTTT.

The gene calls are TRBV5-1 and TRBJ1-4; D may be TRBD1 (5 bases). Looked up from germline, CDR1 is SGHRS and CDR2 is YFSETQ. The CDR3 has 15 amino acids. V lost 0 bases to trimming and J lost 5 bases, with 11 bases between them. CDR3 residues: CASSLAAGRNEKLFF. In DNA form, the CDR3 reads TGCGCCAGCAGCTTGGCCGCAGGGAGGAATGAAAAACTGTTTTTT.

The chain links TRBV4-1 to TRBJ2-7; 10 nucleotides line up with TRBD2. The CDR3 totals 16 residues. Germline lookup yields CDR1 MGHRA and CDR2 YSYEKL. V was clipped by 0 bases and J by 7 bases; unmatched bases: 9. CDR3 in DNA: TGCGCCAGCAGCCAAGAAAGGGCTAGCGGGGGACGAGAGCAGTACTTC. Its translation: CASSQERASGGREQYF.

The chain is built from TRBV7-9 and TRBJ1-1; 7 nucleotides line up with TRBD1. The CDR3 consists of 14 residues. The V and J ends lost 5 bases and 5 bases, in that order; junction bases with no gene match: 8. The germline gives CDR1 SEHNR, CDR2 FQNEAQ (reference sequence). The CDR3 loop reads CASSKGTAETEAFF. CDR3 nucleotides: TGTGCCAGCAGCAAAGGGACAGCGGAAACTGAAGCTTTCTTT.

CDR3 DNA sequence: TGTGCCAGCAGCTTATTCCCCGGAGAGAACACTGAAGCTTTCTTT. It is translated as CASSLFPGENTEAFF. The chain carries TRBV7-2 and TRBJ1-1; no reliable D call. Germline lookup yields CDR1 SGHTA and CDR2 FQGNSA. This CDR3 is 15 amino acids long. Trimming cost V 2 bases and J 1 base, with 11 bases left between them.

The J gene is TRBJ1-1, the V gene TRBV28; 8 bases line up with TRBD1. J lost 7 bases, V lost 7 bases, and 5 bases had no gene match. CDR3 length equals 12 residues. The germline V gene encodes CDR1 MDHEN and CDR2 SYDVKM. CDR3 in DNA: TGTGCCAGCACCCTACAGGGGGATGAAGCTTTCTTT. It yields the protein CASTLQGDEAFF.

The chain uses TRBV7-9 and TRBJ2-5; D gene uncertain. V dropped 0 bases and J dropped 3 bases, with 5 bases sitting between them. Germline CDR1 SEHNR, CDR2 FQNEAQ (reference sequence). This CDR3 region has 13 residues. CDR3: CASSLAREETQYF. CDR3 sequence (DNA): TGTGCCAGCAGCTTAGCCCGGGAAGAGACCCAGTACTTC.